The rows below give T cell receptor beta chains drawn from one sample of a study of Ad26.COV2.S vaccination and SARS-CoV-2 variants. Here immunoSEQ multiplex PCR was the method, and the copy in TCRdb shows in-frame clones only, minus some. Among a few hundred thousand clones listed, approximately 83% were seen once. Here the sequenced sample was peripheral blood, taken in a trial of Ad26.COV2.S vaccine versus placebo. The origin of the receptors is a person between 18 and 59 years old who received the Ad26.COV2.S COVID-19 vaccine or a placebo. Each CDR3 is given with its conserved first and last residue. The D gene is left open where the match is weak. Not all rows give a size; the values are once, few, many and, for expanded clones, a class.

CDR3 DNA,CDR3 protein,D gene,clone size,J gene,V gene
TGTGCCAGCAGCCGAGACTACTACAATGAGCAGTTCTTC,CASSRDYYNEQFF,NA,NA,TRBJ2-1,TRBV7-9
TGTGCCAGCAGTCTAAGCGCAGGGTTGCATGGCTACACCTTC,CASSLSAGLHGYTF,NA,NA,TRBJ1-2,TRBV27
TGTGCCAGCAGTTACGAGGTAGATTCACCCCTCCACTTT,CASSYEVDSPLHF,NA,NA,TRBJ1-6,TRBV6-5
TGTGCCAGCAGCCAACGTGGGGGAACAAACAATGAGCAGTTCTTC,CASSQRGGTNNEQFF,NA,NA,TRBJ2-1,TRBV4-2
TGTGCCAGCAGCCACCTGAATGAAAAACTGTTTTTT,CASSHLNEKLFF,NA,NA,TRBJ1-4,TRBV3-1/TRBV3-2
TGTGCCAGCAGCGAGTGGGAACCCCTCCACTTT,CASSEWEPLHF,NA,few,TRBJ1-6,TRBV6-5
TGTGCCAGCAGCCCGACCTTGCCCACAGATACGCAGTATTTT,CASSPTLPTDTQYF,NA,NA,TRBJ2-3,TRBV5-6
TGTGCCAGCAGTCCGGGCAGGGGCGAGCAGTACTTC,CASSPGRGEQYF,NA,NA,TRBJ2-7,TRBV5-6
TGTGCCAGCAGCTTAGACACGGCTTCTTACGAGCAGTACTTC,CASSLDTASYEQYF,NA,NA,TRBJ2-7,TRBV11-3
TGTGCCAGCAGCACCGGACAGGGAGATTCACCCCTCCACTTT,CASSTGQGDSPLHF,TRBD1,NA,TRBJ1-6,TRBV5-6
TGTGCCAGCAGCCTACAGGGAGTTCGAACTGAAGCTTTCTTT,CASSLQGVRTEAFF,NA,NA,TRBJ1-1,TRBV11-2
TGTGCCAGCAGCTCACGGGTAGCTCGTTGGACCCAGTACTTC,CASSSRVARWTQYF,NA,NA,TRBJ2-5,TRBV11-3
TGCAGCGTTGGACAACCTCCCGATGGAAACACCATATATTTT,CSVGQPPDGNTIYF,NA,NA,TRBJ1-3,TRBV29-1
TGTGCCAGCAGCGAGTGGGGTACGAACACTGAAGCTTTCTTT,CASSEWGTNTEAFF,NA,NA,TRBJ1-1,TRBV3-1/TRBV3-2
TGTGCCAGCAGCTTAATTTCTAGTAACACCGGGGAGCTGTTTTTT,CASSLISSNTGELFF,NA,NA,TRBJ2-2,TRBV7-9
TGTGCCAGCAGCTTACCTAGCGGGGCGTCTAGAGAGCAGTACTTC,CASSLPSGASREQYF,TRBD2,NA,TRBJ2-7,TRBV13
TGTGCCAGCAGCTACGACGGTGATCAGCCCCAGCATTTT,CASSYDGDQPQHF,NA,few,TRBJ1-5,TRBV7-9
TGCGCCAGCAGCCCCGGTCAGGGAAAGAGGTATGGCTACACCTTC,CASSPGQGKRYGYTF,NA,NA,TRBJ1-2,TRBV5-1
TGTGCCAGCAGCTTAGTCCGAGGGGGGGGACAGCCCCAGCATTTT,CASSLVRGGGQPQHF,NA,many,TRBJ1-5,TRBV11-2
TGTGCCAGCAGCTTGTCGACTTGGCTACCGCAAGATACGCAGTATTTT,CASSLSTWLPQDTQYF,NA,NA,TRBJ2-3,TRBV5-6
TGTGCCAGCTCCCCCCAGAGGGGGCAGTCGGCCGGGGAGCTGTTTTTT,CASSPQRGQSAGELFF,TRBD1,NA,TRBJ2-2,TRBV18
TGTGCCAGCAGCTTGGACAGGGATGAGACCCAGTACTTC,CASSLDRDETQYF,NA,NA,TRBJ2-5,TRBV5-4
TGTGCCAGCAGCGTGGGCATTAATGAAAAACTGTTTTTT,CASSVGINEKLFF,NA,few,TRBJ1-4,TRBV9
TGCGCCAGCAGCCAAGGACCCGGGAGGGCCTCCTACGAGCAGTACTTC,CASSQGPGRASYEQYF,TRBD2,few,TRBJ2-7,TRBV4-1
TGTGCCAGCAGTCTAGACAGTAACTATGGCTACACCTTC,CASSLDSNYGYTF,NA,few,TRBJ1-2,TRBV6-5
TGTGCCAGCAGCTTGACAGGGGAGGGGACAGATACGCAGTATTTT,CASSLTGEGTDTQYF,NA,NA,TRBJ2-3,TRBV7-3
TGCGCCAGCAGCGTCGGGGATAACTCACCCCTCCACTTT,CASSVGDNSPLHF,NA,NA,TRBJ1-6,TRBV5-1
TGTGCCAGCAGCGAGACAGCGTACACTGAAGCTTTCTTT,CASSETAYTEAFF,NA,NA,TRBJ1-1,TRBV6-4
TGTGCCAGCAGCTCCCTCCGCAGGGCTGAAGCTTTCTTT,CASSSLRRAEAFF,NA,NA,TRBJ1-1,TRBV5-5
TGCGCCAGCAGCTTGGCCCTCGGGGGGGGCACAGATACGCAGTATTTT,CASSLALGGGTDTQYF,TRBD2,NA,TRBJ2-3,TRBV5-1
TGCAGTGCTAGTCGCAGGGGTGATAACACTGAAGCTTTCTTT,CSASRRGDNTEAFF,NA,NA,TRBJ1-1,TRBV20-1
TGTGCCAGCAGCCAAGAGTCGGATTATTTCCTCACAGATACGCAGTATTTT,CASSQESDYFLTDTQYF,NA,NA,TRBJ2-3,TRBV3-1/TRBV3-2
TGTGCCAGCAGCCCGACAGGTTACGGGGGGAGAGGTGAAAAACTGTTTTTT,CASSPTGYGGRGEKLFF,NA,NA,TRBJ1-4,TRBV7-9
TGTGCCAGCAGCGTTTATTCGGGGGCCAATGAGCAGTTCTTC,CASSVYSGANEQFF,NA,NA,TRBJ2-1,TRBV9
TGTGCCAGCAGCCAGACAGGATCCACTGAAGCTTTCTTT,CASSQTGSTEAFF,NA,NA,TRBJ1-1,TRBV12-3/TRBV12-4
TGTGCCAGCAGTTTCGGGACAGTCTACGAGCAGTACTTC,CASSFGTVYEQYF,TRBD1,NA,TRBJ2-7,TRBV12-3/TRBV12-4
TGTGCCAGTAGTATGGACCTGAACACTGAAGCTTTCTTT,CASSMDLNTEAFF,NA,NA,TRBJ1-1,TRBV19
TGTGCCAGCAGTTCCGGATGGGGTGGCACTGAAGCTTTCTTT,CASSSGWGGTEAFF,NA,NA,TRBJ1-1,TRBV27
TGCGCCAGCAGCTTTCGTACAGGGGATTCACCCCTCCACTTT,CASSFRTGDSPLHF,TRBD1,few,TRBJ1-6,TRBV5-1
TGTGCCAGCAGTAGGGGTTATAATGAAAAACTGTTTTTT,CASSRGYNEKLFF,NA,NA,TRBJ1-4,TRBV7-2
TGTGCCACCAGCCTGGGGGGGGAGGGCACTGAAGCTTTCTTT,CATSLGGEGTEAFF,NA,NA,TRBJ1-1,TRBV15
TGTGCTAGTGGTTTGGAAGGGACAGGGTCATCACCCCTCCACTTT,CASGLEGTGSSPLHF,TRBD1,many,TRBJ1-6,TRBV12-5
TGCGCCAGCAGCCCTACTACATACAATGAGCAGTTCTTC,CASSPTTYNEQFF,NA,NA,TRBJ2-1,TRBV10-1
TGTGCCAGCAGCTCCGTCCCGGGTGGTGAGCAGTTCTTC,CASSSVPGGEQFF,NA,NA,TRBJ2-1,TRBV11-3
TGTGCCAGTAGTACCCACCGTGGGCAGCCCCAGCATTTT,CASSTHRGQPQHF,NA,NA,TRBJ1-5,TRBV19
TGCGCCAGCAGGAAGGGTCTAGCGGGGTCCAATGAGCAGTTCTTC,CASRKGLAGSNEQFF,TRBD2,NA,TRBJ2-1,TRBV4-1
TGCAGTGCTAGAGTCCCTGATGGCTACACCTTC,CSARVPDGYTF,NA,few,TRBJ1-2,TRBV20-1
TGTGCCAGCACTGAGCTAGCGGGAGGTGGGACCGGGGAGCTGTTTTTT,CASTELAGGGTGELFF,TRBD2,NA,TRBJ2-2,TRBV2
TGTGCCAGCACCCCCCACGGTGGAAACACCATATATTTT,CASTPHGGNTIYF,NA,NA,TRBJ1-3,TRBV12-3/TRBV12-4
TGCGCCACCTATACAGGGGTAGATGGCTACACCTTC,CATYTGVDGYTF,TRBD1,NA,TRBJ1-2,TRBV10-2
TGTGCCAGCAGCTTATGGTCCAGGGGGATACACGAGCAGTACTTC,CASSLWSRGIHEQYF,TRBD1,NA,TRBJ2-7,TRBV13
TGCAGTGCTAGTACTAGCGTTAACTCCTACGAGCAGTACTTC,CSASTSVNSYEQYF,TRBD2,NA,TRBJ2-7,TRBV20-1